The source of this T cell receptor (beta chain) is a study of blood T cell repertoires in COVID-19. Study context: COVID-19 samples collected from the United States, Italy and Spain covered acute and convalescent phases. Nucleic acid was either cDNA or gDNA, and it came from T cells, B-cell-depleted T cells, or PBMCs.

Germline CDR1 SNHLY, CDR2 FYNNEI. V lost 10 bases to trimming and J lost 6 bases, with 12 bases between them. The length of the CDR3 is 11 residues. This clone was observed a few times. In the original analysis: The assay estimated nucleated cells by amplifying reference gene primers. The assay was immunoSEQ multiplex PCR, and TCRdb's table has in-frame clones only and misses some. V, J and clone size are those of that table, while D and trimming were read from the DNA. The sample gives about 75,000 clones, 79% of which show up once; about 5.4% is in the top ten. The rearrangement links TRBV2 to TRBJ1-1; D is unresolved. Material: peripheral blood. The sequence came from a woman of 80 years or more with active or convalescent COVID-19. CDR3: CATPERAEAFF. The CDR3 region has the DNA TGTGCCACCCCCGAGAGGGCTGAAGCTTTCTTT.